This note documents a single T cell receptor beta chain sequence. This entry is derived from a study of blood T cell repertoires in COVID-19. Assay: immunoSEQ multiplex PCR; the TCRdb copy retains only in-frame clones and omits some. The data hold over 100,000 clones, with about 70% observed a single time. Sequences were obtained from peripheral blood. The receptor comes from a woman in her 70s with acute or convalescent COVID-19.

The DNA of the CDR3 is TGTGCCATCGGGACAGCCAATCAGCCCCAGCATTTT. Its protein is CAIGTANQPQHF. The V call is TRBV10-3, the J call TRBJ1-5; 7 nucleotides match TRBD1. Germline-derived CDR1 and CDR2 are ENHRY and SYGVKD. V dropped 8 bases and J dropped 3; count of bases not matched to a gene: 1. This CDR3 comprises 12 residues.